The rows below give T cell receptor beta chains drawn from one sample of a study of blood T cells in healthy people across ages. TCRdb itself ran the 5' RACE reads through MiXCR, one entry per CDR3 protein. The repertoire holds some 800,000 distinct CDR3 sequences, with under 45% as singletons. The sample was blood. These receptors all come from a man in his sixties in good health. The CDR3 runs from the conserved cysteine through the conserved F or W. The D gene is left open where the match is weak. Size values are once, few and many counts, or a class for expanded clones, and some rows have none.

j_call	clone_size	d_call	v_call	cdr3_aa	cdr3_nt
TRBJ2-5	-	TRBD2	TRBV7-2	CASSLRGTSGGSYQETQYF	TGTGCCAGCAGCCTCCGCGGGACTAGCGGGGGGAGCTACCAAGAGACCCAGTACTTC
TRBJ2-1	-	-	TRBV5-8	CASSMFGGADYNEQFF	TGTGCCAGCAGCATGTTCGGCGGGGCGGACTACAATGAGCAGTTCTTC
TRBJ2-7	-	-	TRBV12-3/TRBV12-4	CASTKAAQGYNEQYF	TGTGCCAGCACCAAAGCAGCCCAAGGATACAATGAGCAGTACTTC
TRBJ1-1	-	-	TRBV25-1	CASSEVGGYTEAFF	TGTGCCAGCAGTGAGGTAGGAGGGTACACTGAAGCTTTCTTT
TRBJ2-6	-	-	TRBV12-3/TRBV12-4	CASSSPREPNMGANVLTF	TGTGCCAGCAGTTCCCCCCGGGAGCCCAATATGGGGGCCAACGTCCTGACTTTC
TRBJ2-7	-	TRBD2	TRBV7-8	CASSLITGGPDIHEQYF	TGTGCCAGCAGCTTAATTACGGGGGGTCCCGATATTCATGAGCAGTACTTC
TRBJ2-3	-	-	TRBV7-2	CASSSDYTDTQYF	TGTGCCAGCAGCTCGGACTACACAGATACGCAGTATTTT
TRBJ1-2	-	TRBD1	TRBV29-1	CSVVNRGGYGYTF	TGCAGCGTTGTCAACAGGGGTGGCTATGGCTACACCTTC
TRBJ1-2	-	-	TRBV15	CATSRDTRPGYTF	TGTGCCACCAGCAGAGACACCCGGCCTGGCTACACCTTC
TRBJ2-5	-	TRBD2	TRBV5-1	CASSSGTTYNEQYF	TGCGCCAGCAGCTCCGGGACTACCTACAATGAGCAGTACTTC
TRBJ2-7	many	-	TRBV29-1	CSAKDSFYEQYF	TGCAGCGCTAAGGACAGCTTCTACGAGCAGTACTTC
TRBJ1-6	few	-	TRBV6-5	CASSYQTHRDSYNSPLHF	TGTGCCAGCAGTTACCAGACCCACCGAGACTCCTATAATTCACCCCTCCACTTT
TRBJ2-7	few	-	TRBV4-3	CASSQVFGGGYEQYF	TGCGCCAGCAGCCAAGTATTTGGGGGAGGATACGAGCAGTACTTC
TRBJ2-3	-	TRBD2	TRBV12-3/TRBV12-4	CASTLLRGGSDTQYF	TGTGCCAGCACCCTCCTCCGCGGGGGATCAGATACGCAGTATTTT
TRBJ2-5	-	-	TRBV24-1	CATSDLIVLSLRSQYF	TGTGCCACCAGTGATTTGATCGTTTTATCCCTACGATCGCAGTACTTC
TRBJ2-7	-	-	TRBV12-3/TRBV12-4	CASRNRTYEQYF	TGTGCCAGCAGAAACAGAACCTACGAGCAGTACTTC
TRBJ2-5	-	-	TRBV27	CASRPWNQETQYF	TGTGCCAGCAGGCCCTGGAACCAAGAGACCCAGTACTTC
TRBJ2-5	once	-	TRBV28	CASSLSGQGLQETRYF	TGTGCCAGCAGTTTATCCGGGCAGGGCCTACAAGAGACCCGGTACTTC
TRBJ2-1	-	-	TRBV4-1	CASSQGWTRSNEQFF	TGCGCCAGCAGCCAAGGTTGGACAAGGTCCAATGAGCAGTTCTTC
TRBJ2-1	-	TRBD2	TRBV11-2	CASSHLAGSYNVQFF	TGTGCCAGCAGCCATCTAGCGGGTTCCTACAATGTGCAGTTCTTC
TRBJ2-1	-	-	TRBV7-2	CASSSAPLREQFF	TGTGCCAGCAGCTCCGCACCCTTAAGGGAGCAGTTCTTC
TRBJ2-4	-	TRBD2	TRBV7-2	CASSRTGGIPQDIQYF	TGTGCCAGCAGCCGAACGGGAGGAATCCCTCAGGACATTCAGTACTTC
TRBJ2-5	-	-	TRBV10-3	CAISERGLQETQYF	TGTGCCATCAGTGAACGGGGACTGCAAGAGACCCAGTACTTC
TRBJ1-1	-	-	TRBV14	CASSHPGSRWASAFF	TGTGCCAGCAGCCATCCAGGGTCCCGTTGGGCATCAGCTTTCTTT
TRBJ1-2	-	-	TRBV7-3	CASSVTQGDDYTF	TGTGCCAGCAGCGTAACCCAGGGTGATGACTACACCTTC
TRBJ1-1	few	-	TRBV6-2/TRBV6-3	CASIRTGWAEAFF	TGTGCCAGCATAAGAACAGGGTGGGCTGAAGCTTTCTTT
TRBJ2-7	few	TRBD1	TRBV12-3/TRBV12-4	CASSFAGGAHEQYF	TGTGCCAGCAGTTTTGCAGGGGGCGCCCACGAGCAGTACTTC
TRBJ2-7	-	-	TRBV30	CAWSKLNEQYF	TGTGCCTGGAGTAAGTTGAACGAGCAGTACTTC
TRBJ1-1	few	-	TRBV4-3	CASSQDRGVKEAFF	TGCGCCAGCAGCCAAGATAGGGGGGTCAAAGAAGCTTTCTTT
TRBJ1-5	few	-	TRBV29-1	CSVEFGRGQPQHF	TGCAGCGTTGAGTTCGGCAGGGGTCAGCCCCAGCATTTT
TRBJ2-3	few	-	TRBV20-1	CSASGGDGSTDTQYF	TGCAGTGCTAGTGGAGGGGACGGATCCACAGATACGCAGTATTTT
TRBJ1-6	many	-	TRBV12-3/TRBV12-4	CASSSRSNSPLHF	TGTGCCAGCAGTTCCAGGAGCAATTCACCCCTCCACTTT
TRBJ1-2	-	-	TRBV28	CASSPQIHYGYTF	TGTGCCAGCAGTCCGCAGATTCACTATGGCTACACCTTC
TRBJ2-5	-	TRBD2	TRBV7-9	CASSFNSGGARETQYF	TGTGCCAGCAGCTTCAACAGCGGGGGGGCACGAGAGACCCAGTACTTC
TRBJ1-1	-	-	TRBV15	CATSREGGGTEAFF	TGTGCCACCAGCAGAGAAGGAGGGGGAACTGAAGCTTTCTTT
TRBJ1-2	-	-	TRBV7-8	CASSSPDSPHNCGYTF	TGTGCCAGCAGCTCACCGGACAGCCCGCATAACTGTGGCTACACCTTC
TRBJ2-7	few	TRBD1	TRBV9	CASSAWDRGYGQYF	TGTGCCAGCAGCGCCTGGGACAGGGGCTACGGGCAGTACTTC
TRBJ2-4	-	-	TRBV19	CASSKGPGAGEQYF	TGTGCCAGTAGTAAGGGGCCAGGGGCTGGTGAGCAGTACTTC
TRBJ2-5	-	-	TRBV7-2	CASSSGLDTETQYF	TGTGCCAGCAGCTCGGGGCTAGACACAGAGACCCAGTACTTC
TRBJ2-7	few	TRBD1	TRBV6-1	CASTTGLYEQYF	TGTGCCAGCACGACAGGGCTCTACGAGCAGTACTTC
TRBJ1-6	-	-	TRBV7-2	CASSLVPKLDSPLHF	TGTGCCAGCAGCTTAGTCCCCAAGTTGGATTCACCCCTCCACTTT
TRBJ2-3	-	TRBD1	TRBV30	CAWSSWTGTGTDTQYF	TGTGCCTGGAGTTCCTGGACCGGGACAGGCACAGATACGCAGTATTTT
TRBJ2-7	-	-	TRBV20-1	CSAHRDTDEQYF	TGCAGTGCTCACAGGGACACCGACGAGCAGTACTTC
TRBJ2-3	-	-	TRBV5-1	CASSDVGVSTDTQYF	TGCGCCAGCAGCGATGTTGGGGTTAGCACAGATACGCAGTATTTT
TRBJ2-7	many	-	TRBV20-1	CSATTGGRGGHYEQYF	TGCAGTGCAACGACAGGGGGACGGGGGGGCCACTACGAGCAGTACTTC
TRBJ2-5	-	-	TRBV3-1	CASSQAQGEWETQYF	TGTGCCAGCAGCCAAGCCCAGGGAGAATGGGAGACCCAGTACTTC
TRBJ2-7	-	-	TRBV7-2	CASSLDGVEQYF	TGTGCCAGCAGCTTGGATGGTGTCGAGCAGTACTTC
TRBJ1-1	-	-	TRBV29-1	CSVLRGLMNTEAFF	TGCAGCGTTTTAAGAGGGCTCATGAACACTGAAGCTTTCTTT
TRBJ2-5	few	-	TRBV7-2	CASSKGRPGRGQETQYF	TGTGCCAGCAGCAAGGGTCGACCGGGACGGGGGCAAGAGACCCAGTACTTC